The 27 T cell receptor beta chains given below trace back to one sample, sequenced in a study of tumor-infiltrating lymphocytes in primary liver carcinoma. Both RNA and DNA were isolated together from around 20-30 mg of bulk tissue that had not been sorted. TCR beta cDNA was made from around 460 ng total RNA with a constant-region primer. Employing slightly modified ARM-PCR, three nested multiplex PCR rounds were run, and these gave rise to the TCR beta libraries. It was with TRBV1-TRBV30 forward primers and a C-beta reverse primer that the first two PCR rounds were run, at approximately 10 cycles each. MiXCR, run by TCRdb on the multiplex PCR reads, gives a single entry per CDR3 protein. Of around 37,000 distinct CDR3 sequences in the sample, roughly 80% are singletons; the top ten hold approximately 40%. Sequencing was carried out using tumor-adjacent normal liver tissue. The receptors stem from a man in his forties or fifties with primary liver carcinoma and hepatitis B virus infection.

As regards this clonotype: The junction departs from germline at one end; a sequencing error may be responsible. The gene calls are TRBV6-1 and TRBJ2-1; 10 bases align to TRBD1. The CDR3 totals 13 residues. Per germline, CDR1 MNHNS and CDR2 SASEGT. CDR3 sequence: CASSEGTGDERFF. Here the CDR3 DNA reads TGCGCCAGCAGTGAAGGGACAGGGGATGAGCGGTTCTTC.

This clonotype is a singleton in its sample. The conserved closing phenylalanine or tryptophan is absent in this CDR3, likely reflecting a read error. The chain joins TRBV11-2 to TRBJ2-1; 9 bases are shared with TRBD1. Germline CDR1 is SGHAT and CDR2 is FQNNGV. V was clipped by 5 bases and J by 10 bases; unmatched bases: 12. The CDR3 is 15 amino acids. The CDR3 nucleotides are TGTGCCAGCAGCACTCCGGGACAGGGTTTCGAAGAGCAGTTCCTC. Amino acids: CASSTPGQGFEEQFL.

Details on this clonotype: Germline and junction disagree at one end, which may indicate a read error. J is TRBJ2-7 and V is TRBV11-2; D is possibly TRBD1 or TRBD2 (5 bases each). The germline gives CDR1 SGHAT, CDR2 FQNNGV. The CDR3 has 15 residues. The CDR3 DNA sequence: TGTGCCACCAGCCTACTGAAACCGGGGACGGAGGAGCAGTACTTC. It specifies CATSLLKPGTEEQYF. Filled out from reference TRBV11-2 and TRBJ2-7, the complete variable domain reads EAGVAQSPRYKIIEKRQSVAFWCNPISGHATLYWYQQILGQGPKLLIQFQNNGVVDDSQLPKDRFSAERLKGVDSTLKIQPAKLEDSAVYLCATSLLKPGTEEQYFGPGTRLTVT.

This clonotype was seen once. Its ends do not fully match the called genes, so a read error is possible. The chain carries TRBV29-1 and TRBJ2-7, with D possibly being TRBD1 (6 bases). In germline, CDR1 is SQVTM, CDR2 ANQGSEA. The CDR3 covers 13 residues. For the CDR3, the DNA is TGCAGGGTTGAGCGGCAGGGGCGGAACGATCAGTACTTC. It translates to CRVERQGRNDQYF.

With respect to this clonotype: A much larger clone differs from this one at a single base, so this may be a read error. V and J are TRBV7-2 and TRBJ1-1, with a possible D match to TRBD1 (6 bases). Germline CDR1 is SGHTA and CDR2 is FQGNSA. The CDR3 covers 14 residues. The CDR3 protein is CPSSIGGLGTEAFF. The CDR3 DNA is TGTCCCAGCAGCATTGGGGGGCTCGGCACTGAAGCTTTCTTT.

This chain links TRBV12-3 or TRBV12-4 with TRBJ2-2; possibly TRBD1 for D (6 bases). V was shortened by 4 bases and J by 11 bases, with 23 bases between the two germline ends. The CDR3 has 16 residues. For the CDR3, the DNA is TGTGCCAGCAGTTCAGGGCAGGGGAGAGCGATCCGTGAGCTGTTTTTT. Encoded protein: CASSSGQGRAIRELFF.

The chain links TRBV12-3 or TRBV12-4 to TRBJ2-3, with D perhaps assigned TRBD1 or TRBD2 (5 bases each). This CDR3 comprises 14 residues. V lost 8 bases, J lost 6 bases, and 18 bases lay in between. The CDR3 here is CASGPTGSGDTQYF. The CDR3, as DNA: TGTGCCAGCGGACCTACAGGTTCGGGGGATACGCAGTATTTT.

This rearrangement joins TRBV20-1 to TRBJ2-7; D is perhaps TRBD1 or TRBD2 (5 bases each). Trimming stripped 3 bases from V and 4 bases from J, with 13 bases between. Germline CDR1 is DFQATT and CDR2 is SNEGSKA (reference sequence). The CDR3 consists of 13 residues. For the CDR3, the DNA is TGCAGTGCTAGGACAGCGGAACCTTACGAGCAGTACTTC. Translated, it gives CSARTAEPYEQYF.

Regarding this clonotype: Compared with germline, one end of the junction differs, possibly owing to a read error. The chain employs TRBV4-2 and TRBJ2-2; D gene uncertain. From germline, CDR1 is LGHNA and CDR2 YNFKEQ. The CDR3 covers 15 residues. The CDR3 nucleotides are TGTACCAGTAGCCAAGATCTGACATTCACCGGGGAGCTGTTTTTT. Translation: CTSSQDLTFTGELFF.

In regard to this clonotype: The CDR3 end shows no conserved phenylalanine or tryptophan, and so a read error is likely. The rearrangement joins TRBV6-1 to TRBJ2-4; the match to TRBD1 covers 8 bases. CDR3 length equals 16 residues. Germline V gene data show CDR1 as MNHNS and CDR2 as SASEGT. The ends lost 4 bases at V and 7 bases at J; junction bases unmatched: 12. DNA of the CDR3: TGTGCCAGCAGTGCCACAGGGGGGTTCGGCAATAACATTCAGTACTTA. Residues: CASSATGGFGNNIQYL.

Concerning this clonotype: Because it lacks the conserved phenylalanine or tryptophan at the end, this CDR3 is likely a read error. The J gene is TRBJ2-1, the V gene TRBV14; D unclear. The length of the CDR3 is 16 residues. The V gene's germline CDR1 is SGHDN and CDR2 FVKESK. In DNA form, the CDR3 reads TGTGCGAGCAGTGCCGTAGTGGGATGGGTAAACAATGAGCAGTTCTTG. Translated: CASSAVVGWVNNEQFL.

Regarding this clonotype: The junction departs from germline at one end; a sequencing error may be responsible. The J gene is TRBJ2-7, the V gene TRBV29-1, with TRBD1 identical over 7 bases. Germline CDR1 and CDR2: SQVTM and ANQGSEA. The CDR3 is made up of 14 amino acids. This chain's CDR3 is CSALDRVDQVEQCF. DNA for the CDR3: TGCAGCGCCCTAGACAGGGTGGATCAGGTTGAGCAGTGCTTC.

As regards this clonotype: At one boundary the junction diverges from the germline segment, which might be a read error. This rearrangement joins TRBV6-1 to TRBJ2-7; TRBD2 is a possible D gene (5 bases). Germline CDR1 reads MNHNS; CDR2 reads SASEGT. The CDR3 length is 15 residues. The CDR3 sequence: CASIERAASSYEQYF. As DNA, the CDR3 is TGCGCCAGCATCGAGAGGGCAGCTTCCTCCTACGAGCAGTACTTC.

Details on this clonotype: A read error may account for a junction end that differs from germline. J is TRBJ2-3 and V is TRBV7-8; 10 bases line up with TRBD2. Germline V gives CDR1 SGHVS, CDR2 FQNEAQ. There are 16 residues in the CDR3. CDR3 sequence reads: CDSSYGLADYTDTQYF. The CDR3 region has the DNA TGTGACAGCAGCTACGGACTAGCGGACTACACAGATACGCAGTATTTT.

A note on this clonotype: Relative to the germline gene, one junction end is altered; a read error may explain this. This chain joins TRBV5-4 and TRBJ2-7, with TRBD2 matching 8 bases. Germline CDR1 reads SGHNT; CDR2 reads YYREEE (reference sequence). This CDR3 spans 13 amino acids. The chain's CDR3 is CASSLGAGGDQYF. In nucleotides, the CDR3 is TGTGCCAGTAGCTTGGGGGCGGGAGGCGATCAGTACTTC.

Concerning this clonotype itself: Since a much larger clone is just one base distant, this may be a read error. This chain links TRBV7-9 with TRBJ2-2; no definite D call. The germline V and J ends were trimmed by 5 bases and 1 base, with 11 bases remaining between them. CDR1 is SEHNR, CDR2 FQNEAQ, per germline (reference sequence). This CDR3 comprises 15 residues. CDR3 DNA: TGTGCCAGCAGCCAGTCAACAAGGAACACCGGGGAGCTGTTTTTT. This codes for CASSQSTRNTGELFF.

As concerns this clonotype: A much bigger clone sits one base away, suggesting this may be a read error. The chain recombines TRBV19 with TRBJ1-5; no firm D call. Per the germline V gene, CDR1 is LNHDA and CDR2 is SQIVND (reference sequence). The V end lost 5 bases, the J end lost 3 bases, and 14 bases lay between the germline ends. This CDR3 region has 15 residues. The chain's CDR3 is CASSLSKLDNQPQHF. In nucleotides, the CDR3 is TGTGCCAGTAGTTTGTCAAAGCTCGACAATCAGCCCCAGCATTTT.

This clonotype is labeled as medium-sized. The chain combines TRBV5-6 with TRBJ2-2; TRBD1 aligns across 7 bases. Germline V gives CDR1 SGHDT, CDR2 YYEEEE. This CDR3 is 15 amino acids long. V shed 3 bases, J shed 0 bases, and the junction held 2 bases outside the gene matches. Here the CDR3 reads CASSWGQTNTGELFF. The CDR3 DNA is TGTGCCAGCAGCTGGGGACAGACGAACACCGGGGAGCTGTTTTTT.

This clonotype was recorded once. Given a much more abundant clone one base away, this may be a read error. This chain joins TRBV12-3 or TRBV12-4 and TRBJ2-7, with D possibly matching TRBD1 (6 bases). V dropped 6 bases and J dropped 9 bases, with 18 bases sitting between them. The CDR3 spans 13 residues. CDR3: CASSPQGSRGQYF. The CDR3 coding sequence is TGTGCCAGCAGCCCACAGGGATCCAGGGGGCAGTACTTC.

As regards this clonotype: A junction end diverges from the germline sequence, so it may reflect a read error. The chain joins TRBV29-1 to TRBJ2-3, with D possibly matching TRBD2 (7 bases). CDR1 is SQVTM and CDR2 is ANQGSEA in the germline V gene. The CDR3 length is 13 residues. This chain's CDR3 is CSARRGGGDAQYF. The CDR3 DNA is TGCAGCGCCCGGAGGGGGGGCGGAGATGCGCAGTATTTT.

Regarding this clonotype: One end of the junction does not line up with germline, which may come from a read error. In nucleotides, the CDR3 is TGTGTCAGCAGCTGGGACGCCGGGGAGTTGTTTTTT. This sequence encodes CVSSWDAGELFF. The gene calls are TRBV6-5 and TRBJ2-2, with D perhaps being TRBD1 or TRBD2 (5 bases each). The germline gives CDR1 MNHEY, CDR2 SVGAGI. The CDR3 is 12 residues long.

The CDR3 sequence is CASSRASFAWELFF. The CDR3 DNA sequence: TGTGCCAGCAGCCGGGCCTCCTTTGCCTGGGAGCTGTTTTTT. V usage is TRBV14 and J usage is TRBJ2-2, with D hard to call. CDR1 is SGHDN and CDR2 is FVKESK in the germline V gene. This CDR3 is 14 amino acids long. Between the trimmed V and J ends, which lost 4 bases and 9 bases, there was a span of 15 bases.

This clonotype was counted many times. The chain uses TRBV5-1 and TRBJ2-7; D perhaps matches TRBD1 (5 bases). This CDR3 region has 16 residues. V lost 4 bases and J 4 bases, leaving 21 bases between the germline ends. Germline V lookup: CDR1 SGHRS, CDR2 YFSETQ. The CDR3 is CASSLNSGSVLYEQYF. CDR3 bases: TGCGCCAGCAGCCTTAACTCAGGGTCTGTCTTGTACGAGCAGTACTTC.

About this clonotype: The final CDR3 position lacks the conserved phenylalanine or tryptophan, pointing to a likely read error. The V and J genes are TRBV5-8 and TRBJ2-3, with D unclear. Germline lookup yields CDR1 SGHTS and CDR2 YDEGEE. The CDR3 sequence is 14 residues long. CDR3 sequence (DNA): TGTGCCAGAAGCTTGGAAGCTAGCACAGATACGCAGTATATT. This sequence encodes CARSLEASTDTQYI.

This clonotype was counted only a few times. This CDR3 fails to terminate in the conserved phenylalanine or tryptophan, so it likely reflects a read error. The chain combines TRBV4-2 with TRBJ2-1; perhaps TRBD2 as D (6 bases). The V gene's germline CDR1 is LGHNA and CDR2 YNFKEQ. This CDR3 comprises 14 residues. V was pared by 0 bases and J by 12 bases, with 15 bases between. The chain's CDR3 is CASSQDRGAGGQFL. The CDR3 bases are TGTGCCAGCAGCCAAGATCGGGGCGCCGGGGGGCAGTTCTTG.

This clonotype was counted ten times or more. CDR3 coding DNA: TGTGCCTGGAGTACAGGGGACTTCACAGATACGCAGTATTTT. Its protein product is CAWSTGDFTDTQYF. The V and J genes are TRBV30 and TRBJ2-3; TRBD1 is a possible D gene (7 bases). The CDR3 extends over 14 amino acids. In germline, CDR1 is GTSNPN, CDR2 SVGIG (reference sequence). Trimming stripped 2 bases from V and 2 bases from J, with 11 bases between.

With respect to this clonotype: The junction and the germline gene differ at one end; a read error may be behind it. The V call is TRBV12-3 or TRBV12-4, the J call TRBJ1-1; no firm D call. This CDR3 is 13 amino acids long. The CDR3 sequence is CASSPRRALSVIF. CDR3 coding DNA: TGTGCCAGCAGTCCTAGGCGGGCCCTTTCGGTTATCTTT.